This T cell receptor beta chain was captured by sequencing in a study of beta chain features in type 1 diabetes. Whole-study context: Cell yields, gender and age were similar in healthy donors and patients. General study findings and limits: All four CD4+ subsets from Type 1 diabetes patients carried moderately but significantly shorter TCRB CDR3s. Researchers caution that PCR might favor shorter templates, equally among patients and controls.

Sampling consisted of one heparinised blood draw per donor, averaging around 120 mL. Sorted cells reached over 98% purity in every population. In the case of this clone: The target antigen is unknown.

The CDR3 length is 16 residues. With V trimmed by 5 bases and J by 4 bases, 8 bases remained unmatched. The germline CDR1 and CDR2 sequences are LNHDA and SQIVND (reference sequence). Expressed TCRB transcripts were sequenced, since all the RNA that had been isolated was reverse transcribed. The data were produced by immunoSEQ multiplex PCR, yet TCRdb's version contains in-frame clones alone and is incomplete. The sample yields some 640,000 clones, over 12% seen once. The sequencing input was naive CD4+ T cells from blood. V gene TRBV19 combines with J gene TRBJ2-5; 12 bases map to TRBD2. The TCR sequence derives from a man younger than 35 with type 1 diabetes. DNA for the CDR3: TGTGCCAGTAGTCTCCGGACTAGCGGGATTCGAGAGACCCAGTACTTC. This codes for CASSLRTSGIRETQYF.